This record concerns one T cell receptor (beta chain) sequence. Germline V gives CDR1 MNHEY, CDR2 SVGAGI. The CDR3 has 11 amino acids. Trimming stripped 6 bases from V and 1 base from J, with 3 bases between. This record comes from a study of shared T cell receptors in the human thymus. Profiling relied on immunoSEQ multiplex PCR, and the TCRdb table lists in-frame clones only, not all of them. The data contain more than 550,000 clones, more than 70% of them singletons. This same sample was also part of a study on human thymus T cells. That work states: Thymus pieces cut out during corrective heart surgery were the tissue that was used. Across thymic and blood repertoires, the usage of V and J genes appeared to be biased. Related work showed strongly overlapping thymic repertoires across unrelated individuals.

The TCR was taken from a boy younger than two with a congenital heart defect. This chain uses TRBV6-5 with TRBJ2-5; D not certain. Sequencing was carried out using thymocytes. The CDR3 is CASSLQETQYF. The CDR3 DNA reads TGTGCCAGCAGCCTCCAAGAGACCCAGTACTTC.